A selection of T cell receptor beta chains follows, all from one sample in a study of blood T cell repertoires in COVID-19. Repertoires were generated with immunoSEQ multiplex PCR, while TCRdb's copy carries only in-frame clones and drops some. The sample has under 200,000 clones; 90% are singletons. Sequenced input: peripheral blood. The receptors shown here come from a man aged 45 to 65 with acute or convalescent COVID-19. Each CDR3 is given with its conserved first and last residue. D genes are given only for firm matches. For some rows the clone size is stated as once, few or many, or as a class when expanded; others skip it.

TRBV2	few	TRBD1	TRBJ2-7	CASTTSGGTDEQYF	TGTGCCAGCACTACCTCAGGGGGAACTGACGAGCAGTACTTC
TRBV21-1	once	NA	TRBJ2-7	CASSKGLPSYEQYF	TGTGCCAGCAGCAAGGGACTACCCTCCTACGAGCAGTACTTC
TRBV15	NA	TRBD1	TRBJ2-3	CATSRAVGTGGTDTQYF	TGTGCCACCAGCAGAGCGGTAGGGACAGGGGGCACAGATACGCAGTATTTT
TRBV7-6	NA	TRBD2	TRBJ2-5	CASSLSPGTSGREGTQYF	TGTGCCAGCAGCTTAAGCCCCGGGACTAGCGGGCGGGAGGGGACCCAGTACTTC
TRBV28	NA	NA	TRBJ2-4	CASSLRLSKNIQYF	TGTGCCAGCAGTTTGAGGTTGTCCAAAAACATTCAGTACTTC
TRBV30	NA	TRBD1	TRBJ1-2	CAWSGTGHGYTF	TGTGCCTGGAGTGGGACAGGGCATGGCTACACCTTC
TRBV10-3	NA	NA	TRBJ2-7	CAISDRSQGISEQYF	TGTGCCATCAGTGATCGGAGTCAGGGGATCTCCGAGCAGTACTTC
TRBV6-5	NA	NA	TRBJ2-1	CASSYPGSEQFF	TGTGCCAGCAGTTACCCCGGGAGTGAGCAGTTCTTC
TRBV29-1	NA	TRBD1	TRBJ2-5	CSIRTGGGETQYF	TGCAGCATCCGGACAGGGGGCGGGGAGACCCAGTACTTC
TRBV5-1	NA	TRBD2	TRBJ2-1	CASSLLAGGPSSYNEQFF	TGCGCCAGCAGCTTATTAGCGGGGGGGCCTAGCTCCTACAATGAGCAGTTCTTC
TRBV4-3	once	NA	TRBJ1-2	CASSQAIPGRANYGYTF	TGCGCCAGCAGCCAAGCGATACCGGGGAGAGCTAACTATGGCTACACCTTC
TRBV19	NA	NA	TRBJ1-1	CASSTRANTEAFF	TGTGCCAGTAGTACCCGAGCGAACACTGAAGCTTTCTTT
TRBV12-3/TRBV12-4	NA	NA	TRBJ2-3	CASSFDRYTQYF	TGTGCCAGCAGTTTTGACAGATATACGCAGTATTTT
TRBV28	NA	TRBD1	TRBJ1-4	CASSDLGQGNEKLFF	TGTGCCAGCAGCGATCTGGGACAGGGAAATGAAAAACTGTTTTTT
TRBV7-6	NA	NA	TRBJ2-6	CASSLSWGVGANVLTF	TGTGCCAGCAGCTTAAGTTGGGGGGTCGGGGCCAACGTCCTGACTTTC
TRBV11-1	NA	NA	TRBJ2-5	CASSPTDRYQETQYF	TGTGCCAGCAGCCCGACTGACAGGTATCAAGAGACCCAGTACTTC
TRBV6-5	NA	NA	TRBJ1-2	CASSTGGRVYGYTF	TGTGCCAGCAGTACGGGGGGTCGGGTTTACGGCTACACCTTC
TRBV19	once	NA	TRBJ1-1	CASSISGGNTEAFF	TGTGCCAGTAGTATTTCGGGGGGGAACACTGAAGCTTTCTTT
TRBV7-9	NA	NA	TRBJ1-1	CASSLVRGGNTEAFF	TGTGCCAGCAGCTTAGTTCGCGGGGGGAACACTGAAGCTTTCTTT
TRBV6-5	once	TRBD1	TRBJ1-2	CASSDRVGGYTF	TGTGCCAGCAGCGACAGGGTAGGAGGCTACACCTTC
TRBV19	NA	NA	TRBJ2-7	CASREAFPPYEQYF	TGTGCCAGTAGAGAGGCCTTCCCCCCCTACGAGCAGTACTTC
TRBV27	NA	NA	TRBJ2-1	CASSLYGGSSYNEQFF	TGTGCCAGCAGTTTATATGGGGGGAGCTCCTACAATGAGCAGTTCTTC
TRBV28	NA	NA	TRBJ1-3	CATRGTAGNTIYF	TGTGCCACCCGAGGGACTGCTGGAAACACCATATATTTT
TRBV5-1	NA	NA	TRBJ1-6	CASSLDLWDAVTGNSPLHF	TGCGCCAGCAGCTTGGATCTTTGGGACGCCGTTACAGGGAATTCACCCCTCCACTTT
TRBV9	NA	NA	TRBJ1-1	CASSVTGVSDTEAFF	TGTGCCAGCAGCGTGACAGGCGTCTCGGACACTGAAGCTTTCTTT
TRBV9	NA	NA	TRBJ2-5	CASSVATRGETQYF	TGTGCCAGCAGCGTAGCTACGCGGGGAGAGACCCAGTACTTC
TRBV29-1	NA	NA	TRBJ1-1	CSVGQGNTEAFF	TGCAGCGTGGGGCAGGGGAACACTGAAGCTTTCTTT
TRBV5-4	NA	TRBD1	TRBJ1-1	CASSRPGTGATEAFF	TGTGCCAGCAGCCGTCCCGGGACAGGGGCCACTGAAGCTTTCTTT
TRBV2	NA	NA	TRBJ1-4	CASSDGARRVEKLFF	TGTGCCAGCAGTGATGGGGCCCGGAGGGTGGAAAAACTGTTTTTT
TRBV10-3	NA	TRBD2	TRBJ2-3	CAISDPPSGSTDTQYF	TGTGCCATCAGTGACCCCCCTAGCGGGAGCACAGATACGCAGTATTTT
TRBV7-3	NA	TRBD1	TRBJ2-2	CASSLGDRLGTGELFF	TGTGCCAGCAGCTTAGGGGACAGGCTCGGCACCGGGGAGCTGTTTTTT
TRBV6-5	NA	TRBD1	TRBJ1-6	CASSLDRGNNSPLHF	TGTGCCAGCAGTCTGGACAGGGGAAATAATTCACCCCTCCACTTT
TRBV7-2	NA	NA	TRBJ1-5	CASSRQGYSNQPQHF	TGTGCCAGCAGCCGTCAGGGGTATAGCAATCAGCCCCAGCATTTT
TRBV30	NA	TRBD1	TRBJ1-2	CAWSVHRGEGNYGYTF	TGTGCCTGGAGTGTACACAGGGGAGAGGGTAACTATGGCTACACCTTC
TRBV19	NA	TRBD2	TRBJ2-2	CASSIGAGRRNTGELFF	TGTGCCAGTAGTATAGGAGCGGGGCGTCGGAACACCGGGGAGCTGTTTTTT
TRBV9	once	TRBD1	TRBJ1-1	CASSVRGQGGTEAFF	TGTGCCAGCAGCGTACGAGGACAGGGAGGCACTGAAGCTTTCTTT
TRBV18	NA	TRBD1	TRBJ2-3	CASSPGQGGADTQYF	TGTGCCAGCTCACCAGGACAGGGTGGGGCCGATACGCAGTATTTT
TRBV5-5	NA	NA	TRBJ2-1	CASSFEVFSSYNEQFF	TGTGCCAGCAGCTTCGAGGTTTTCAGCTCCTACAATGAGCAGTTCTTC
TRBV7-2	NA	TRBD1	TRBJ1-2	CASSQTGEGYGYTF	TGTGCCAGCAGCCAGACAGGGGAGGGGTATGGCTACACCTTC
TRBV20-1	few	TRBD2	TRBJ2-5	CSASSSGSWAQETQYF	TGCAGTGCTAGTTCTAGCGGGAGTTGGGCCCAAGAGACCCAGTACTTC
TRBV19	once	TRBD1	TRBJ1-3	CATLKGTGTAGNTIYF	TGTGCCACCCTAAAGGGGACAGGGACGGCCGGAAACACCATATATTTT
TRBV5-1	once	TRBD1	TRBJ2-1	CASSRGQGYNEQFF	TGCGCCAGCAGCCGCGGACAGGGCTACAATGAGCAGTTCTTC
TRBV10-3	NA	NA	TRBJ2-3	CAISAAGASTDTQYF	TGTGCCATCAGTGCAGCCGGAGCAAGCACAGATACGCAGTATTTT
TRBV9	NA	NA	TRBJ2-3	CASSVEGSFEADTQYF	TGTGCCAGCAGCGTAGAAGGTAGTTTCGAGGCAGATACGCAGTATTTT
TRBV2	NA	NA	TRBJ2-5	CASSISRRGQETQYF	TGTGCCAGCAGTATATCCCGCAGGGGCCAAGAGACCCAGTACTTC
TRBV19	NA	TRBD1	TRBJ1-3	CATEDRGRLGNTIYF	TGTGCCACCGAGGACAGGGGGCGTTTGGGAAACACCATATATTTT
TRBV7-2	NA	TRBD2	TRBJ2-1	CASRKRSSGGSYNEQFF	TGTGCCAGCAGGAAAAGGTCTAGCGGGGGTTCCTACAATGAGCAGTTCTTC
TRBV19	NA	TRBD2	TRBJ2-5	CASSLPSGGPQETQYF	TGTGCCAGTAGTCTCCCTAGCGGGGGGCCCCAAGAGACCCAGTACTTC
TRBV21-1	once	NA	TRBJ1-6	CASYKEAVSYNSPLHF	TGTGCCAGCTACAAGGAGGCGGTTAGCTATAATTCACCCCTCCACTTT
TRBV29-1	NA	TRBD1	TRBJ2-7	CSAGQVYEQYF	TGCAGCGCGGGACAGGTGTACGAGCAGTACTTC
TRBV24-1	NA	NA	TRBJ2-3	CATSDQGSLGDTQYF	TGTGCCACCAGTGATCAGGGGTCTCTAGGGGATACGCAGTATTTT
TRBV3-1/TRBV3-2	NA	TRBD2	TRBJ2-3	CASSLAGASTDTQYF	TGTGCCAGCAGCCTAGCGGGAGCTAGCACAGATACGCAGTATTTT
TRBV3-1/TRBV3-2	NA	TRBD1	TRBJ2-7	CASSPPGQGAGEQYF	TGTGCCAGCAGCCCCCCGGGACAGGGGGCGGGGGAGCAGTACTTC